This T cell receptor beta chain stems from a study of human T cells and chemical hapten exposure. The time point was: pre-sensitization, week 0. The treatment here: therapeutic diphenylcyclopropenone sensitization with weekly scalp DPC. General observations from the study: Once DPC sensitization occurred, TCRs above 1 in 1000 frequency showed no change.

This CDR3 spans 14 amino acids. Germline V gives CDR1 SGHTA, CDR2 FQGTGA. V lost 5 bases and J lost 4, with 14 bases in between. TCRdb reprocessed the RACE reads via MiXCR and lists one record per CDR3 protein. The table has 200,000 to 300,000 distinct CDR3 sequences, 7.5% to 9% seen once. This clonotype was detected only a few times. Its cognate antigen is unknown. The TCR originated in a woman aged 40 to 50 with alopecia areata. Some clones in this sample may be carry-over from other donors' samples. The chain is built from TRBV7-3 and TRBJ1-2; no clear D. Source: whole blood, taken in connection with sensitization to the hapten diphenylcyclopropenone (DPC). In DNA, the CDR3 is TGTGCCAGCAGCCCCGATGCAACCTTCTATGGCTACACCTTC. This gives the protein CASSPDATFYGYTF.